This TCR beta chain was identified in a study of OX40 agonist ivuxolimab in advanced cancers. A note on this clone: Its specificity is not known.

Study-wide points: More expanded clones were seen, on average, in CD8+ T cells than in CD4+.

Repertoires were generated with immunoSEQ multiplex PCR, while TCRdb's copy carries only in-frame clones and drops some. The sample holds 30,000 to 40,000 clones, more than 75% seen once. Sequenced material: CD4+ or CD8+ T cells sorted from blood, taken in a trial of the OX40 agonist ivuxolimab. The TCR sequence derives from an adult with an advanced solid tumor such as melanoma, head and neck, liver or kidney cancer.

The CDR3 region is CASARARNYGYTF. The CDR3 nucleotides read TGTGCCAGCGCCAGGGCCCGCAACTATGGCTACACCTTC. The V and J genes are TRBV6-5 and TRBJ1-2, with D maybe TRBD1 (5 bases). From germline, CDR1 is MNHEY and CDR2 SVGAGI. The CDR3 sequence is 13 residues long. Trimming took 8 bases from V and 2 from J, leaving 12 bases between them.